The 30 T cell receptor beta chains presented below share a single source sample, sequenced in a study of human T cells and chemical hapten exposure. Time point denoted: patch test 2, 6 weeks after DPC sensitization. Treatment in this sample: therapeutic diphenylcyclopropenone sensitization with weekly scalp DPC. TCRdb recomputed calls from the RACE reads with MiXCR, one row per CDR3 protein. The repertoire includes a few hundred thousand distinct CDR3 sequences, more than 5% of them detected once, and under 7% sits in the top ten. Sequencing was performed on whole blood, taken in connection with sensitization to the hapten diphenylcyclopropenone (DPC). The receptor source for this set is a woman aged 18-29 years with alopecia areata. Some clones in this sample may be carry-over from other donors' samples.

This clonotype was picked up a small number of times. This chain links TRBV5-1 with TRBJ1-1; tentative D call: TRBD1 (5 bases). Per the germline V gene, CDR1 is SGHRS and CDR2 is YFSETQ. This CDR3 is built from 13 residues. Trimming took 2 bases from V and 6 from J, leaving 11 bases between them. The CDR3 loop is CASSFGAFPEAFF. CDR3 coding DNA: TGCGCCAGCAGCTTTGGGGCGTTTCCTGAAGCTTTCTTT.

This clonotype was counted ten times or more. J is TRBJ1-6 and V is TRBV7-9, with a possible D match to TRBD1 (6 bases). The CDR3 extends over 14 amino acids. Germline V CDR1 and CDR2: SEHNR, FQNEAQ (reference sequence). V was shortened by 3 bases and J by 5 bases, with 8 bases between the two germline ends. The CDR3 region has the DNA TGTGCCAGCAGCTTCCCAGGGGATAATTCACCCCTCCACTTT. It is translated as CASSFPGDNSPLHF.

The sample holds many counts of this clonotype. V and J are TRBV18 and TRBJ1-5, with D hard to call. The V gene lost 0 bases and the J gene lost 9 bases, with 6 bases spanning the gap. Germline V gene data show CDR1 as KGHSH and CDR2 as LQKENI. There are 12 residues in the CDR3. Here the CDR3 reads CASSPPNGPQHF. The CDR3, as DNA: TGTGCCAGCTCACCACCTAACGGGCCCCAGCATTTT.

This chain uses TRBV19 with TRBJ2-1; a weak D match, TRBD1 (6 bases). Deletions cut 8 bases from V and 4 bases from J, with 15 bases between. The CDR3 is made up of 14 amino acids. The germline CDR1 and CDR2 sequences are LNHDA and SQIVND (reference sequence). CDR3 nucleotides: TGTGCCAGTTTCCGAGGACAGCCATACAATGAGCAGTTCTTC. This translates into CASFRGQPYNEQFF.

This clonotype was picked up a small number of times. This chain uses TRBV7-8 with TRBJ2-5; D remains unclear. This CDR3 is 11 amino acids long. Trimming left V 2 bases short and J 5 bases short, with 3 bases between. The germline gives CDR1 SGHVS, CDR2 FQNEAQ. The CDR3 DNA follows: TGTGCCAGCAGCTTATTTGAGACCCAGTACTTC. It translates to CASSLFETQYF.

The sample holds a few counts of this clonotype. The chain couples TRBV7-9 to TRBJ2-7, with TRBD1 identical over 8 bases. The CDR3 loop spans 16 amino acids. Germline lookup yields CDR1 SEHNR and CDR2 FQNEAQ (reference sequence). Trimming took 5 bases from V and 1 from J; bases not matched to a gene: 10. The CDR3 nucleotides read TGTGCCAGCAGCCCCCGGACAGGGAGAGAGTCCTACGAGCAGTACTTC. Amino acids: CASSPRTGRESYEQYF.

The chain uses TRBV4-3 and TRBJ2-3; a possible D gene is TRBD2 (6 bases). With 1 base removed from V and 4 bases from J, the gap between germline ends came to 15 bases. This CDR3 has 16 residues. Looked up from germline, CDR1 is LGHNA and CDR2 is YSLEER. The CDR3 protein is CASSQAYGGAADTQYF. The CDR3 nucleotides read TGCGCCAGCAGCCAAGCATATGGCGGGGCAGCAGATACGCAGTATTTT.

The chain is built from TRBV4-1 and TRBJ2-7; TRBD2 agrees at 12 bases. The CDR3 totals 15 residues. The V gene end was trimmed by 3 bases and the J gene end by 4 bases; junction bases not matched to a gene: 4. Germline CDR1 and CDR2: MGHRA and YSYEKL. CDR3 region: CASSQDTSGGYEQYF. CDR3 nucleotide sequence: TGCGCCAGCAGCCAGGACACTAGCGGGGGGTACGAGCAGTACTTC.

This chain connects TRBV20-1 to TRBJ1-5, with D possibly TRBD1 on 5 matching bases. The CDR3 is made up of 16 amino acids. Germline V CDR1 and CDR2: DFQATT, SNEGSKA (reference sequence). Trimming left V 0 bases short and J 4 bases short, with 16 bases between. CDR3 loop: CSARDLKGMGNQPQHF. CDR3 in DNA: TGCAGTGCTAGAGATCTGAAGGGGATGGGAAATCAGCCCCAGCATTTT.

The chain joins TRBV29-1 to TRBJ2-7; D perhaps matches TRBD2 (6 bases). There are 12 residues in the CDR3. Germline lookup yields CDR1 SQVTM and CDR2 ANQGSEA. Trimming shortened V by 5 bases and J by 0 bases, and 8 bases separated the two germline ends. The CDR3 spells CSVLGSSYEQYF. CDR3 nucleotide sequence: TGCAGCGTTCTCGGGAGCTCCTACGAGCAGTACTTC.

The gene calls are TRBV5-1 and TRBJ2-2; 7 positions match TRBD1. This CDR3 contains 16 residues. Losses at the gene ends were 4 bases for V and 1 base for J; bases not matched to a gene: 7. Germline V CDR1 and CDR2: SGHRS, YFSETQ. CDR3 nucleotides: TGCGCCAGCAGCCCTACAGGGGTGTTGAACACCGGGGAGCTGTTTTTT. Translating gives CASSPTGVLNTGELFF.

This clonotype came up a few times. The gene calls are TRBV28 and TRBJ2-7; D gene unclear. The germline gives CDR1 MDHEN, CDR2 SYDVKM. The CDR3 consists of 11 residues. V was pared by 9 bases and J by 5 bases, with 11 bases between. The CDR3 nucleotides are TGTGCCAGTTTACTTGGGGACGAGCAGTACTTC. Residues: CASLLGDEQYF.

The chain has TRBV2 and TRBJ2-7, with D possibly being TRBD2 (5 bases). V lost 5 bases, J lost 6 bases, and 11 bases lay in between. The CDR3 runs to 12 residues. Germline-derived CDR1 and CDR2 are SNHLY and FYNNEI. The CDR3 DNA reads as TGTGCCAGCAGTACACGGGAAGCCGAGCAGTACTTC. This encodes CASSTREAEQYF. The complete variable domain, with remaining parts taken from reference TRBV2 and TRBJ2-7, reads EPEVTQTPSHQVTQMGQEVILRCVPISNHLYFYWYRQILGQKVEFLVSFYNNEISEKSEIFDDQFSVERPDGSNFTLKIRSTKLEDSAMYFCASSTREAEQYFGPGTRLTVT.

This clonotype was found many times. The chain links TRBV11-1 to TRBJ1-6; no definite D call. V dropped 5 bases and J dropped 7 bases, with 15 bases sitting between them. The germline V gene has CDR1 SGHAT and CDR2 FQDESV (reference sequence). This CDR3 is 15 amino acids long. In DNA, the CDR3 is TGTGCCAGCAGCCCGCAAGGAGGGTTGAATTCACCCCTCCACTTT. This codes for CASSPQGGLNSPLHF.

At least ten counts were recorded for this clonotype. The gene calls are TRBV6-5 and TRBJ1-1, with TRBD1 identical over 8 bases. This CDR3 contains 18 residues. Germline-derived CDR1 and CDR2 are MNHEY and SVGAGI. V lost 0 bases and J lost 4; bases outside the gene matches: 13. The DNA for the CDR3 is TGTGCCAGCAGTTACTCGGTGGTCAGGGGGCGCCGGGGCACTGAAGCTTTCTTT. It yields the protein CASSYSVVRGRRGTEAFF.

This clonotype was detected many times. At one end, the junction sequence differs from germline, possibly due to a read error. J is TRBJ2-1 and V is TRBV7-9, with unresolved D. Germline V gives CDR1 SEHNR, CDR2 FQNEAQ (reference sequence). CDR3 size: 8 residues. CDR3 protein: CATSDRLF. The CDR3 DNA reads TGTGCCACCTCGGACCGTCTCTTC.

The table lists this clonotype with many counts. This rearrangement joins TRBV7-9 to TRBJ1-1; D is undetermined. Germline V gives CDR1 SEHNR, CDR2 FQNEAQ (reference sequence). This CDR3 region has 15 residues. Trimming shortened V by 1 base and J by 5 bases, and 14 bases separated the two germline ends. This CDR3 reads CASSLEVWGVTEAFF. The CDR3 region has the DNA TGTGCCAGCAGCTTAGAAGTCTGGGGAGTGACTGAAGCTTTCTTT.

The J gene is TRBJ2-2, the V gene TRBV5-1; D unresolved. The CDR3 covers 15 residues. Looked up from germline, CDR1 is SGHRS and CDR2 is YFSETQ. V was cut by 6 bases and J by 3 bases, with 15 bases left in between. CDR3 loop: CASTAGELDTGELFF. The CDR3 nucleotides read TGCGCCAGCACTGCAGGAGAATTGGACACCGGGGAGCTGTTTTTT.

This clonotype has a count of ten or more. The chain has TRBV7-2 and TRBJ2-3; 9 nucleotides match TRBD2. V gave up 2 bases and J gave up 0 bases; unmatched junction bases: 9. The CDR3 sequence is 18 residues long. In germline, CDR1 is SGHTA, CDR2 FQGNSA. DNA for the CDR3: TGTGCCAGCAGCTTAATGTGGGCGGGGGGGCCGAGCACAGATACGCAGTATTTT. Protein: CASSLMWAGGPSTDTQYF.

J is TRBJ2-1 and V is TRBV2; D tentatively fits TRBD1 or TRBD2 (5 bases each). The germline V gene encodes CDR1 SNHLY and CDR2 FYNNEI. Trimming shortened V by 3 bases and J by 3 bases, and 12 bases separated the two germline ends. The CDR3 is 15 amino acids. The CDR3 loop is CASSDDSDYYNEQFF. DNA for the CDR3: TGTGCCAGCAGTGACGACAGTGACTACTACAATGAGCAGTTCTTC.

In the case of this clonotype: Its ends do not fully match the called genes, so a read error is possible. The chain links TRBV9 to TRBJ2-3; D is possibly TRBD2 (5 bases). This CDR3 has 14 amino acids. Germline CDR1 SGDLS, CDR2 YYNGEE. The CDR3 here is CASSERGLGDTQYF. DNA for the CDR3: TGTGCTAGCAGCGAGCGAGGGCTGGGGGATACGCAGTATTTT.

This clonotype was observed a handful of times. The chain links TRBV7-6 to TRBJ2-1; D may be TRBD2 (5 bases). This CDR3 spans 18 amino acids. In germline, CDR1 is SGHVS, CDR2 FNYEAQ. V was pared by 4 bases and J by 5 bases, with 24 bases between. In DNA, the CDR3 is TGTGCCAGCAGCTCTTTCCCCCCCCCGGTGAGGGCCCACAATGAGCAGTTCTTC. It yields the protein CASSSFPPPVRAHNEQFF.

This clonotype was seen repeatedly, ten times or more. The J gene is TRBJ2-7, the V gene TRBV12-3 or TRBV12-4; no firm D call. V was shortened by 2 bases and J by 7 bases, with 9 bases between the two germline ends. The CDR3 contains 12 residues. CDR3 sequence (DNA): TGTGCCAGCAGTTTAAGAGGCGGAGAGCAGTACTTC. Protein sequence: CASSLRGGEQYF.

This clonotype was picked up a small number of times. The rearrangement joins TRBV20-1 to TRBJ2-3; possibly TRBD1 for D (6 bases). In germline, CDR1 is DFQATT, CDR2 SNEGSKA (reference sequence). The CDR3 covers 15 residues. Trimming took off 6 bases at V and 10 bases at J, with 26 bases between the two ends. The chain's CDR3 is CSAASQGSVEGAQYF. Written as DNA, the CDR3 is TGCAGTGCCGCGAGTCAGGGCTCCGTCGAGGGGGCGCAGTATTTT.

The genes are TRBV2 and TRBJ1-3; TRBD1 agrees at 7 bases. CDR1 and CDR2 (germline): SNHLY, FYNNEI. The CDR3 consists of 14 residues. J gave up 4 bases and V 6 bases, and 6 bases lay outside the gene matches. The CDR3 bases are TGTGCCAGCAGCCAAGGACAGGCCGGAAACACCATATATTTT. It translates to CASSQGQAGNTIYF.

The chain has TRBV5-4 and TRBJ2-2; D is unclear. The CDR3 runs 14 residues. Trimming shortened V by 2 bases and J by 1 base, and 6 bases separated the two germline ends. From germline, CDR1 is SGHNT and CDR2 YYREEE (reference sequence). CDR3 bases: TGTGCCAGCAGCTTCGAATGGAACACCGGGGAGCTGTTTTTT. Amino acid sequence: CASSFEWNTGELFF.

In this sample, this clonotype turned up many times. The J gene is TRBJ2-7, the V gene TRBV5-1, with no clear D. The CDR3 is 13 amino acids. Germline V gives CDR1 SGHRS, CDR2 YFSETQ. Trimming stripped 5 bases from V and 7 bases from J, with 16 bases between. The CDR3 here is CASSQDGSGEQYF. DNA for the CDR3: TGCGCCAGCAGTCAGGACGGTTCTGGGGAGCAGTACTTC.

This clonotype was counted between two and nine times. V and J are TRBV20-1 and TRBJ1-6; a weak D match, TRBD1 (6 bases). This CDR3 has 14 residues. The V gene lost 6 bases and the J gene lost 7 bases, with 16 bases spanning the gap. Germline values: CDR1 DFQATT, CDR2 SNEGSKA (reference sequence). CDR3 sequence (DNA): TGCAGTGCCCTCCTCGGACAGCCGAATTCACCCCTCCACTTT. The encoded protein is CSALLGQPNSPLHF.

The chain employs TRBV3-1 and TRBJ1-1, with TRBD1 as a possible D gene (6 bases). CDR3 length: 15 amino acids. Germline-derived CDR1 and CDR2 are LGHDT and YNNKEL (reference sequence). Trimming removed 1 base from V and 3 bases from J, with 12 bases in between. The CDR3 spells CASSQVGEGDTEAFF. As DNA, the CDR3 is TGTGCCAGCAGCCAAGTCGGGGAGGGGGACACTGAAGCTTTCTTT.

This clonotype was seen more than once but under ten times. The V gene is TRBV12-3 or TRBV12-4, the J gene TRBJ2-2; D is ambiguous. The CDR3 length is 17 residues. Trimming shortened V by 3 bases and J by 5 bases, and 19 bases separated the two germline ends. The CDR3 DNA reads as TGTGCCAGCAGTTTTAAGCTAGACGGGTCCCTTACCGGGGAGCTGTTTTTT. It specifies CASSFKLDGSLTGELFF.